Listed below are T cell receptor beta chains from one sample, sequenced in a study of blood T cell repertoires in COVID-19. Repertoires were generated with immunoSEQ multiplex PCR, while TCRdb's copy carries only in-frame clones and drops some. The sample carries approximately 200,000 clones, around 80% recorded once. Sequences were obtained from peripheral blood. The receptors come from a woman aged 55-70 years who had recovered from COVID-19. The conserved cysteine and the conserved F or W are not part of the CDR3 here. Fields, in order: V gene, J gene, CDR3 protein.

>TRBV9|TRBJ1-5
ASSGTPFLNQPQH
>TRBV13|TRBJ2-7
ASSLGLGGRRGYEQY
>TRBV7-2|TRBJ2-3
ASSLGGSGGDTQY
>TRBV2|TRBJ2-7
ASSRRSSYEQY
>TRBV23-1|TRBJ1-6
ASSRVRGLSPLH
>TRBV10-2|TRBJ2-1
ASSESLAGEVLSYNEQF
>TRBV19|TRBJ2-7
ASSRGSNYEQY
>TRBV7-6|TRBJ2-1
ASSLRLAGGSYNEQF
>TRBV6-5|TRBJ2-7
ASSYFGQGANEQY
>TRBV3-1/TRBV3-2|TRBJ1-1
ASSQSSGTGVLWNTEAF
>TRBV6-5|TRBJ2-3
ASSKTSGGPDTQY
>TRBV7-9|TRBJ1-6
ASSSTGDGNSPLH
>TRBV9|TRBJ1-2
ASSVYSNYGYT
>TRBV7-2|TRBJ2-7
ASSLGSTFSYEQY
>TRBV20-1|TRBJ1-2
SAGGTYGYT
>TRBV28|TRBJ1-2
ASSLPQGVPYGYT
>TRBV7-3|TRBJ1-1
ASSAQGANTEAF
>TRBV6-1|TRBJ2-7
ASSEAGTPFYEQY
>TRBV7-9|TRBJ1-5
ASSLAFRANQPQH
>TRBV12-2|TRBJ1-1
ASRLEGAEAF
>TRBV19|TRBJ2-3
ASSITGGDPDTQY
>TRBV11-2|TRBJ2-1
ASTHLASSYNEQF
>TRBV5-6|TRBJ2-1
ASSFGSGGANEQF
>TRBV27|TRBJ1-5
ASSLSNRDGNQPQH
>TRBV19|TRBJ1-5
ASSSYGTGDSNQPRH
>TRBV15|TRBJ2-1
ATSRDRRPELEQF
>TRBV9|TRBJ1-2
ASSVRDRVYGYT
>TRBV6-6|TRBJ1-2
ASSSAVGQANGYT
>TRBV6-2/TRBV6-3|TRBJ1-4
ASSFSRWANEKLF
>TRBV5-6|TRBJ1-2
ASSPRGRGYT
>TRBV5-1|TRBJ2-7
ASSGGIDYEQY
>TRBV6-5|TRBJ2-7
ASSYFRQGPYEQY
>TRBV27|TRBJ2-5
ASRGGDQETQY
>TRBV20-1|TRBJ1-6
SASLGRGGSPLH
>TRBV5-4|TRBJ2-6
ASMVGGAGANVLT
>TRBV12-1|TRBJ1-5
ASNSWGARDRVVGNQPQH
>TRBV19|TRBJ1-2
ASSSPAPGQDLNYGYT
>TRBV7-3|TRBJ2-3
ASSLLGSGGDTQY
>TRBV6-2/TRBV6-3|TRBJ1-4
ASSYSRNMVF
>TRBV4-1|TRBJ1-1
ASSQVAGENTEAF
>TRBV4-2|TRBJ1-3
ASSQDIRDSGNTIY
>TRBV5-4|TRBJ2-7
ASSSRGGPYEQY
>TRBV19|TRBJ2-1
ASSARQGHNEQF
>TRBV5-1|TRBJ2-3
ASSQGAPRTDTQY
>TRBV29-1|TRBJ1-2
SVQVDTVYGYT
>TRBV20-1|TRBJ2-7
SASSQAYEQY
>TRBV4-1|TRBJ2-1
ASSPGLAGGLARYNEQF